Shown below are 32 T cell receptor beta chains from a single sample sequenced in a study of T cell responses to AZD1222 COVID-19 vaccine. Data came from immunoSEQ multiplex PCR; TCRdb stores just in-frame clones and leaves some out. The repertoire holds 50,000 to 75,000 clones, with nearly 90% as singletons. Here the sequenced sample was peripheral blood, taken 28 days after the second AZD1222 dose. Receptors were obtained from an adult who received the AZD1222 COVID-19 vaccine.

This clone has a single count. This chain connects TRBV15 to TRBJ1-3; a possible D gene is TRBD1 (5 bases). Trimming removed 3 bases at V and 2 bases at J, with 14 bases between. CDR1 is LNHNV, CDR2 YYDKDF, per germline (reference sequence). This CDR3 is built from 16 residues. The CDR3 here is CATSSRSQGTGNTIYF. The CDR3 nucleotides are TGTGCCACCAGCAGCCGCTCCCAGGGTACTGGAAACACCATATATTTT.

This chain links TRBV3-1 (or the pseudogene TRBV3-2) with TRBJ2-5, with 7 bases aligning to TRBD1. The length of the CDR3 is 14 residues. V dropped 4 bases and J dropped 1; count of bases not matched to a gene: 3. Germline values: CDR1 LGHDT, CDR2 YNNKEL (reference sequence). The CDR3 sequence is CASSLYRGQETQYF. CDR3 DNA: TGTGCCAGCAGCCTGTACAGGGGCCAAGAGACCCAGTACTTC.

The chain links TRBV3-1 (or the pseudogene TRBV3-2) to TRBJ2-7; D is perhaps TRBD2 (5 bases). Germline V gene lookup returns CDR1 LGHDT and CDR2 YNNKEL (reference sequence). Trimming took 0 bases from V and 2 from J, leaving 11 bases between them. The CDR3 sequence is 15 residues long. The CDR3 DNA reads as TGTGCCAGCAGCCAAGAGGGAGTGGGGACCTACGAGCAGTACTTC. It translates to CASSQEGVGTYEQYF.

The rearrangement joins TRBV12-5 to TRBJ2-1; 7 nucleotides agree with TRBD2. The V gene end was trimmed by 1 base and the J gene end by 6 bases; junction bases not matched to a gene: 6. Germline lookup yields CDR1 LGHNT and CDR2 FRNRAP. The CDR3 contains 15 residues. The CDR3 here is CASGLGGGLRNEQFF. For the CDR3, the DNA is TGTGCTAGTGGTTTGGGGGGGGGACTTCGCAATGAGCAGTTCTTC. Combining the CDR3 with reference TRBV12-5 and TRBJ2-1 gives the whole variable domain DARVTQTPRHKVTEMGQEVTMRCQPILGHNTVFWYRQTMMQGLELLAYFRNRAPLDDSGMPKDRFSAEMPDATLATLKIQPSEPRDSAVYFCASGLGGGLRNEQFFGPGTRLTVL.

CDR3: CASSFPGRNSPLHF. The CDR3 coding sequence is TGTGCCAGCAGTTTCCCTGGTCGAAATTCACCCCTCCACTTT. The chain links TRBV27 to TRBJ1-6; D not resolved. The CDR3 totals 14 residues. V lost 3 bases and J 7 bases, leaving 10 bases between the germline ends. CDR1 and CDR2 from the germline V gene are MNHEY and SMNVEV (reference sequence).

V is TRBV7-9 and J is TRBJ2-2; D is unclear. Trimming cost V 8 bases and J 1 base, with 2 bases left between them. Germline V gene sequence: CDR1 SEHNR, CDR2 FQNEAQ (reference sequence). CDR3 length: 11 residues. The CDR3 sequence is CASRNTGELFF. DNA for the CDR3: TGTGCCAGCCGGAACACCGGGGAGCTGTTTTTT.

This clone was counted a single time. This chain links TRBV19 with TRBJ2-1, with 8 bases that match TRBD2. After removal of 3 bases from V and 5 bases from J, the junction contained 9 bases not matched to a gene. CDR3 length: 16 residues. Germline assignment: CDR1 LNHDA and CDR2 SQIVND (reference sequence). CDR3 DNA: TGTGCCAGTAGTATCCCCGGGACTAGGGGAAACAATGAGCAGTTCTTC. Translating it yields CASSIPGTRGNNEQFF.

A few counts support this clone. This chain joins TRBV7-3 and TRBJ2-1; weak D call: TRBD2 (7 bases). The CDR3 runs to 15 residues. The ends were cut back, 5 bases at V and 7 bases at J, with 18 bases in the middle. In germline, CDR1 is SGHTA, CDR2 FQGTGA. The CDR3 here is CASSPVGGRGNEQFF. The DNA for the CDR3 is TGTGCCAGCAGCCCGGTGGGAGGGAGGGGGAATGAGCAGTTCTTC.

The chain links TRBV21-1 to TRBJ2-7; the table's D call of TRBD2 was not tested on the DNA. TRBV21-1 is a pseudogene segment. The CDR3 length is 14 residues. CDR3: CATGAGGSLYEQYF. The CDR3 nucleotides are TGTGCCACCGGCGCGGGCGGGAGTCTGTACGAGCAGTACTTC.

The gene calls are TRBV6-2 or TRBV6-3 and TRBJ2-7; 7 bases align to TRBD2. There are 15 residues in the CDR3. Germline V lookup: CDR1 MNHEY, CDR2 SVGEGT. After removal of 4 bases from V and 0 bases from J, the junction contained 6 bases not matched to a gene. The chain's CDR3 is CASSFTSENSYEQYF. Here the CDR3 DNA reads TGTGCCAGCAGTTTTACTAGCGAAAACTCCTACGAGCAGTACTTC.

The V gene is TRBV2, the J gene TRBJ1-3; D might be TRBD1 (6 bases). Germline values: CDR1 SNHLY, CDR2 FYNNEI. Trimming stripped 6 bases from V and 0 bases from J, with 12 bases between. The CDR3 consists of 15 residues. In DNA, the CDR3 is TGTGCCAGCAGGTCCGGGACAACCTCTGGAAACACCATATATTTT. Protein: CASRSGTTSGNTIYF. Full variable domain (outside the CDR3, taken from reference TRBV2 and TRBJ1-3): EPEVTQTPSHQVTQMGQEVILRCVPISNHLYFYWYRQILGQKVEFLVSFYNNEISEKSEIFDDQFSVERPDGSNFTLKIRSTKLEDSAMYFCASRSGTTSGNTIYFGEGSWLTVV.

The V call is TRBV5-4, the J call TRBJ2-2; D uncertain. Trimming stripped 4 bases from V and 4 bases from J, with 14 bases between. The length of the CDR3 is 15 residues. Per germline, CDR1 SGHNT and CDR2 YYREEE (reference sequence). The CDR3 DNA is TGTGCCAGCAGCCCCCAAGGCCGCCGCACCGGGGAGCTGTTTTTT. Residues: CASSPQGRRTGELFF.

This clone has only one observation. V usage is TRBV28 and J usage is TRBJ2-7, with TRBD1 identical over 7 bases. The germline CDR1 and CDR2 sequences are MDHEN and SYDVKM. V trimming: 8 bases; J trimming: 0 bases; junction bases outside the gene matches: 10. The CDR3 contains 15 residues. This CDR3 is CASDRIRQGSYEQYF. CDR3 nucleotides: TGTGCCAGCGACAGGATCAGACAGGGCTCCTACGAGCAGTACTTC.

The chain joins TRBV5-1 to TRBJ1-3; D perhaps matches TRBD1 (6 bases). The CDR3 length is 14 residues. The germline V and J ends were trimmed by 6 bases and 3 bases, with 13 bases remaining between them. The germline V gene has CDR1 SGHRS and CDR2 YFSETQ. This CDR3 is CASTFGGFGNTIYF. CDR3 in DNA: TGCGCCAGCACTTTCGGGGGCTTTGGAAACACCATATATTTT.

The chain uses TRBV7-9 and TRBJ1-2, with D unclear. Germline V gene sequence: CDR1 SEHNR, CDR2 FQNEAQ (reference sequence). V lost 6 bases and J lost 3, with 8 bases in between. The CDR3 consists of 12 residues. The CDR3 DNA follows: TGTGCCAGCAGAGACTATGACTATGGCTACACCTTC. Amino acid sequence: CASRDYDYGYTF.

In nucleotides, the CDR3 is TGTGCCAGCATCCTCACCAGGGCAACAAACACTGAAGCTTTCTTT. Encoded protein: CASILTRATNTEAFF. The rearrangement uses TRBV2 and TRBJ1-1; TRBD1 is a possible D gene (5 bases). The V gene's germline CDR1 is SNHLY and CDR2 FYNNEI. The CDR3 length is 15 residues. The V and J ends lost 7 bases and 2 bases respectively, with 17 bases between them.

The rearrangement joins TRBV14 to TRBJ1-2, with 10 bases fitting TRBD1. This CDR3 spans 15 amino acids. The trim removed 1 base at V and 7 bases at J, leaving 6 bases unmatched. CDR1 is SGHDN and CDR2 is FVKESK in the germline V gene. The CDR3 DNA reads TGTGCCAGCAGCCAAGTATCCGGGACAGGGGTTGGCTACACCTTC. Translation gives CASSQVSGTGVGYTF.

This chain joins TRBV6-5 and TRBJ1-5; the match to TRBD1 covers 11 bases. The junction had 5 bases not matched to a gene; V was cut back by 5 bases and J by 5 bases. CDR3 length equals 15 residues. Per germline, CDR1 MNHEY and CDR2 SVGAGI. The CDR3 protein is CASSRTGGRDQPQHF. CDR3 DNA sequence: TGTGCCAGCAGTAGGACAGGGGGCAGGGATCAGCCCCAGCATTTT.

The rearrangement joins TRBV4-1 to TRBJ2-3, with TRBD2 matching 11 bases. With V trimmed by 5 bases and J by 6 bases, 7 bases remained unmatched. The CDR3 sequence is 15 residues long. Germline V gene sequence: CDR1 MGHRA, CDR2 YSYEKL. CDR3 in amino acids: CASSNPGLADDTQYF. CDR3 in DNA: TGCGCCAGCAGCAATCCGGGACTAGCGGACGATACGCAGTATTTT.

This sequence joins TRBV12-3 or TRBV12-4 and TRBJ1-1, with D perhaps matching TRBD1 (5 bases). There are 13 residues in the CDR3. Deletions cut 8 bases from V and 5 bases from J, with 15 bases between. The CDR3 region has the DNA TGTGCCAGCGGCGGGGGAAGGGGAACTGAAGCTTTCTTT. Translating gives CASGGGRGTEAFF.

The rearrangement uses TRBV3-1 (or the pseudogene TRBV3-2) and TRBJ2-1; TRBD1 might be the D (7 bases). The CDR3 has 16 residues. Trimming took 0 bases from V and 4 from J, leaving 13 bases between them. Germline V gives CDR1 LGHDT, CDR2 YNNKEL (reference sequence). The CDR3, as DNA: TGTGCCAGCAGCCAAGATTGGCAGGGGGGATACAATGAGCAGTTCTTC. It translates to CASSQDWQGGYNEQFF.

As DNA, the CDR3 is TGCAGCGTTGAGACCACCGGGACTTGGCAGTATTTT. Translated: CSVETTGTWQYF. This chain links TRBV29-1 with TRBJ2-3; D is possibly TRBD2 (6 bases). Looked up from germline, CDR1 is SQVTM and CDR2 is ANQGSEA. The CDR3 runs 12 residues. Trimming took off 3 bases at V and 11 bases at J, with 15 bases between the two ends.

This clone has a single count. The chain links TRBV18 to TRBJ2-5; unclear D gene. Germline assignment: CDR1 KGHSH and CDR2 LQKENI. V was clipped by 6 bases and J by 7 bases, with 12 bases between them. This CDR3 spans 12 amino acids. CDR3 DNA: TGTGCCAGCTCCCCCCCGGAACGGACCCAGTACTTC. Its protein is CASSPPERTQYF.

The chain couples TRBV6-1 to TRBJ2-6; no firm D call. This CDR3 is built from 16 residues. CDR1 and CDR2 from the germline V gene are MNHNS and SASEGT. Trimming cost V 0 bases and J 0 bases, with 6 bases left between them. The CDR3 protein is CASSEADGSGANVLTF. CDR3 nucleotide sequence: TGTGCCAGCAGTGAAGCGGACGGCTCTGGGGCCAACGTCCTGACTTTC.

Only one count was recorded for this clone. The chain recombines TRBV19 with TRBJ2-7; TRBD1 might be the D (6 bases). CDR1 is LNHDA and CDR2 is SQIVND in the germline V gene (reference sequence). V shed 5 bases and J shed 2 bases, with 16 bases lying between them. The CDR3 loop spans 15 amino acids. The chain's CDR3 is CASSFRQANTYEQYF. The DNA for the CDR3 is TGTGCCAGTAGTTTCAGACAGGCGAATACCTACGAGCAGTACTTC.

This rearrangement joins TRBV15 to TRBJ1-6, with D perhaps TRBD1 (5 bases). This CDR3 spans 14 amino acids. V lost 5 bases and J 8 bases, leaving 13 bases between the germline ends. Germline V lookup: CDR1 LNHNV, CDR2 YYDKDF (reference sequence). CDR3 sequence: CATSGGANDSPLHF. CDR3 nucleotides: TGTGCCACCAGCGGCGGGGCGAATGATTCACCCCTCCACTTT.

The chain links TRBV7-2 to TRBJ2-5; D is possibly TRBD1 (6 bases). Germline loops: CDR1 SGHTA, CDR2 FQGNSA. This CDR3 has 14 residues. The V end was cut by 4 bases, the J end by 1 base, with 10 bases between. CDR3 sequence (DNA): TGTGCCAGCAGCTACAGGGCTATCCAAGAGACCCAGTACTTC. Protein: CASSYRAIQETQYF.

V usage is TRBV27 and J usage is TRBJ1-6; 8 positions agree with TRBD1. The CDR3 has 14 residues. J gave up 5 bases and V 6 bases, and 3 bases lay outside the gene matches. The V gene's germline CDR1 is MNHEY and CDR2 SMNVEV (reference sequence). For the CDR3, the DNA is TGTGCCAGCAGGATCAGGGGGCATAATTCACCCCTCCACTTT. Its translation: CASRIRGHNSPLHF.

As DNA, the CDR3 is TGTGCCAGCAGCCCCCCGGGGGCGGATACGCAGTATTTT. As protein: CASSPPGADTQYF. J is TRBJ2-3 and V is TRBV7-3; D might be TRBD1 or TRBD2, each matching 6 bases. This CDR3 is built from 13 residues. CDR1 and CDR2 from the germline V gene are SGHTA and FQGTGA. Trimming shortened V by 5 bases and J by 6 bases, and 12 bases separated the two germline ends. The whole variable domain, remainder taken from reference TRBV7-3 and TRBJ2-3, is GAGVSQTPSNKVTEKGKYVELRCDPISGHTALYWYRQSLGQGPEFLIYFQGTGAADDSGLPNDRFFAVRPEGSVSTLKIQRTERGDSAVYLCASSPPGADTQYFGPGTRLTVL.

The chain links TRBV7-2 to TRBJ1-1, with D hard to call. The germline V gene encodes CDR1 SGHTA and CDR2 FQGNSA. Trimming pared 4 bases from V and 6 bases from J, leaving 9 bases between. There are 12 residues in the CDR3. In nucleotides, the CDR3 is TGTGCCAGCAGCTCGGGCGGCTCTGAAGCTTTCTTT. Its protein is CASSSGGSEAFF.

The chain couples TRBV19 to TRBJ1-1; possible D gene TRBD1, 6 bases. The ends were cut back, 5 bases at V and 0 bases at J, with 13 bases in the middle. Germline V gene lookup returns CDR1 LNHDA and CDR2 SQIVND (reference sequence). This CDR3 is built from 15 residues. CDR3 in amino acids: CASSPDSPMNTEAFF. The CDR3 coding sequence is TGTGCCAGTAGTCCGGACAGTCCCATGAACACTGAAGCTTTCTTT.

This clone was seen only once. The genes are TRBV21-1 and TRBJ2-2. TRBV21-1 is a documented pseudogene. The CDR3 extends over 16 amino acids. The DNA for the CDR3 is TGTGCCAGCAGCAAAGGTTCCTCTCGGGCTGCCGGGGAGCTGTTTTTT. This codes for CASSKGSSRAAGELFF.